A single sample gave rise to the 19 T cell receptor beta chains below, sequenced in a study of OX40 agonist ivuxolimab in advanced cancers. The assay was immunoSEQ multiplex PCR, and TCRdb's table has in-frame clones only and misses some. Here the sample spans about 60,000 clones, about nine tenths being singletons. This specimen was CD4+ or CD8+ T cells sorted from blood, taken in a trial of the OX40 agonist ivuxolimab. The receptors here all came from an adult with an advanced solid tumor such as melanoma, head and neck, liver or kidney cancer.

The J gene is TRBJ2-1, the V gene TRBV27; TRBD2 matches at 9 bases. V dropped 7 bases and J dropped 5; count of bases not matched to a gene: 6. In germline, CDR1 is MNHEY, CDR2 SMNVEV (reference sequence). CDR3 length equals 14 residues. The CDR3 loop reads CASTPGLAHNEQFF. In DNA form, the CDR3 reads TGTGCCAGCACCCCGGGACTAGCCCACAATGAGCAGTTCTTC.

The CDR3 DNA sequence: TGTGCCAGCAGTTTGCCTGGCGGGAACACTGAAGCTTTCTTT. Translation: CASSLPGGNTEAFF. J is TRBJ1-1 and V is TRBV25-1; unclear D gene. The CDR3 consists of 14 residues. Trimming cost V 5 bases and J 1 base, with 11 bases left between them. CDR1 and CDR2 from the germline V gene are MGHDK and SYGVNS.

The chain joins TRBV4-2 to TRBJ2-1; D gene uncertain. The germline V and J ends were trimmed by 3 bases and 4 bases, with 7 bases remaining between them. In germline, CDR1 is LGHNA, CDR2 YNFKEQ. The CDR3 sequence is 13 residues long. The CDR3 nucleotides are TGTGCCAGCAGCCAGACCCGATACAATGAGCAGTTCTTC. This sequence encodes CASSQTRYNEQFF.

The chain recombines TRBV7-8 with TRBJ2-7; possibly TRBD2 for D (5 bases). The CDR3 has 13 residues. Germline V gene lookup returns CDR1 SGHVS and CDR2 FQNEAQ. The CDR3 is CAILGDSLNEQYF. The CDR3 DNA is TGTGCGATCCTCGGGGATAGCCTCAACGAGCAGTACTTC.

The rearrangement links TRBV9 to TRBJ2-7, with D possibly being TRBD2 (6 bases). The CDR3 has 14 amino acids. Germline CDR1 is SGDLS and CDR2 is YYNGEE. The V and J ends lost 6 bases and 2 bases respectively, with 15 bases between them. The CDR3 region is CASNSAGGAYEQYF. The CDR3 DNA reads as TGTGCCAGCAACTCGGCCGGGGGTGCCTACGAGCAGTACTTC. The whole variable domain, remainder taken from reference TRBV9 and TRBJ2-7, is DSGVTQTPKHLITATGQRVTLRCSPRSGDLSVYWYQQSLDQGLQFLIQYYNGEERAKGNILERFSAQQFPDLHSELNLSSLELGDSALYFCASNSAGGAYEQYFGPGTRLTVT.

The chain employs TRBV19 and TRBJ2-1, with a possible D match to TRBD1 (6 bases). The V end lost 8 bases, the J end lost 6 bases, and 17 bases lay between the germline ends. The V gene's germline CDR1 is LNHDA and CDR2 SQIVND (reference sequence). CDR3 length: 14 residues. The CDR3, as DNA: TGTGCCAGTCAGCAGGGGTCTGGTATCAATGAGCAGTTCTTC. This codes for CASQQGSGINEQFF.

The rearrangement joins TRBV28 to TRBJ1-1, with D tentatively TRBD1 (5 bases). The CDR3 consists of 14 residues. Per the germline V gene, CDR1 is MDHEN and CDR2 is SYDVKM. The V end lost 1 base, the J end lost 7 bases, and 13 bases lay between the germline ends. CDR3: CASSLSPQGFEAFF. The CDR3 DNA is TGTGCCAGCAGTTTATCCCCCCAGGGTTTTGAAGCTTTCTTT.

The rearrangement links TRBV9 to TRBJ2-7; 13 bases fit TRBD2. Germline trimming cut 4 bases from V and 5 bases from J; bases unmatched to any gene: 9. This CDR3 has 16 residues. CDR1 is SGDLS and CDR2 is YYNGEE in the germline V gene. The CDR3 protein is CASSPLGLAGDDEQYF. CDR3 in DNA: TGTGCCAGCAGCCCCCTCGGACTAGCGGGAGACGACGAGCAGTACTTC.

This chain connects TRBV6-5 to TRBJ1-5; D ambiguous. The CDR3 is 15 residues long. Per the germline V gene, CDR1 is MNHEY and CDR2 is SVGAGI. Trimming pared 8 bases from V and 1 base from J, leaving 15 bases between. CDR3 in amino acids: CASRSLRRSNQPQHF. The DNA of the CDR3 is TGTGCCAGCCGAAGCCTAAGGAGGAGCAATCAGCCCCAGCATTTT.

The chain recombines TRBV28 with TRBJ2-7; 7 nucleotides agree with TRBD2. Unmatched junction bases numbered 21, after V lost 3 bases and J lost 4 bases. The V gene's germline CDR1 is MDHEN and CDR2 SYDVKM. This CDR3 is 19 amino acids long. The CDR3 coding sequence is TGTGCCAGCAGTTTGCCGTCCAGCGGGACCTCCTTAAGGGATTACGAGCAGTACTTC. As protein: CASSLPSSGTSLRDYEQYF.

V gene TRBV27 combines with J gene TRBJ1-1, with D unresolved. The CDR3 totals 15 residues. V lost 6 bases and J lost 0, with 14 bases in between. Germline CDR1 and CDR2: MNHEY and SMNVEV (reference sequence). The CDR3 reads CASRAQTLMNTEAFF. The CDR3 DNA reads TGTGCCAGCAGGGCTCAGACACTAATGAACACTGAAGCTTTCTTT.

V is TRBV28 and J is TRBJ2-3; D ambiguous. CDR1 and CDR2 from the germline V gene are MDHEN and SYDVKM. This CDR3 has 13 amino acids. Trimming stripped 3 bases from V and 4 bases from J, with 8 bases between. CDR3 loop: CASSLGSADTQYF. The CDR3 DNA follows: TGTGCCAGCAGTTTGGGAAGTGCAGATACGCAGTATTTT.

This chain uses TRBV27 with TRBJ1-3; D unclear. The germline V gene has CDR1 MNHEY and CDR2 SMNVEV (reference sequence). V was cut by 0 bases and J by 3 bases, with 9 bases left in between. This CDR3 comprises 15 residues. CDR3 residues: CASSLSRGIGNTIYF. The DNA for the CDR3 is TGTGCCAGCAGTTTATCGCGGGGTATTGGAAACACCATATATTTT.

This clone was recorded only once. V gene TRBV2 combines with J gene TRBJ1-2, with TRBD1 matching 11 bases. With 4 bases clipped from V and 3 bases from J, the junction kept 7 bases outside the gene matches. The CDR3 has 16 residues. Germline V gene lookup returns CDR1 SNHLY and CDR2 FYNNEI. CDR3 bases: TGTGCCAGCAGTGGGGACAGGGGGATGAGCGACTATGGCTACACCTTC. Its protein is CASSGDRGMSDYGYTF. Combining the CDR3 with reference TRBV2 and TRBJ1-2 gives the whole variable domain EPEVTQTPSHQVTQMGQEVILRCVPISNHLYFYWYRQILGQKVEFLVSFYNNEISEKSEIFDDQFSVERPDGSNFTLKIRSTKLEDSAMYFCASSGDRGMSDYGYTFGSGTRLTVV.

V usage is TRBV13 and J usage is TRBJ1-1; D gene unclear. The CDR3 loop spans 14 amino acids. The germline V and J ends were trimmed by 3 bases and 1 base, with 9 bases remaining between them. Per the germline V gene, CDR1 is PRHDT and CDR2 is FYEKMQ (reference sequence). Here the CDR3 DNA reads TGTGCCAGCAGCTTTTCGGCCGAGAACACTGAAGCTTTCTTT. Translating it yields CASSFSAENTEAFF.

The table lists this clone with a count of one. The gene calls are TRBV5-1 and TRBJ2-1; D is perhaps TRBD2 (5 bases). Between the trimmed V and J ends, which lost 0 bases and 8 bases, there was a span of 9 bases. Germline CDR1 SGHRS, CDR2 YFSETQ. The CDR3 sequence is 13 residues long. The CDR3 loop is CASSLGGVDEQFF. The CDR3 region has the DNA TGCGCCAGCAGCTTGGGGGGAGTAGATGAGCAGTTCTTC.

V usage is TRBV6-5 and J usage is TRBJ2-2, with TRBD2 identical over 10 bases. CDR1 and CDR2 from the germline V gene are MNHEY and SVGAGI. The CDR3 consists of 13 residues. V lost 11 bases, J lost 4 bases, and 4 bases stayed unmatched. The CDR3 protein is CALAGVGTGELFF. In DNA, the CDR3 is TGTGCCCTAGCGGGAGTAGGCACCGGGGAGCTGTTTTTT.

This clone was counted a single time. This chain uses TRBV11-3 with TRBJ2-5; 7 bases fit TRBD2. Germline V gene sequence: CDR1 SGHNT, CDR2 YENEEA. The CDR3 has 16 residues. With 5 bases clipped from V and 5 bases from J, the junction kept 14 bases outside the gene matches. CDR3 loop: CASSQTGLGWGETQYF. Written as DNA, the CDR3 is TGTGCCAGCAGCCAAACTGGACTAGGTTGGGGGGAGACCCAGTACTTC.

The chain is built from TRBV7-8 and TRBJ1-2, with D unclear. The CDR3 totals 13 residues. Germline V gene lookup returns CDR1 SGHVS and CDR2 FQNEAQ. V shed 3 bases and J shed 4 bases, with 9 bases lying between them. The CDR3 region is CASSFSRTYGYTF. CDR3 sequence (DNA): TGTGCCAGCAGCTTTTCTCGCACCTATGGCTACACCTTC.